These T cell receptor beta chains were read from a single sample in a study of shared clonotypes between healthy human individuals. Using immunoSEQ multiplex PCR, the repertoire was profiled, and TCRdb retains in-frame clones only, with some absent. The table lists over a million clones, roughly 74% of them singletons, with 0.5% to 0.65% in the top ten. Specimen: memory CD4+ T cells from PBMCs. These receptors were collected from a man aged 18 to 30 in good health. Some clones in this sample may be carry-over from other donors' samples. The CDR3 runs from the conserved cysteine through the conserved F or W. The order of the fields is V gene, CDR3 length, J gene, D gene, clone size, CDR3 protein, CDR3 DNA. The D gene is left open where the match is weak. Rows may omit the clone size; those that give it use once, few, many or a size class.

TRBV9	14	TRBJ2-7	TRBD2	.	CASSSAGGAYEQYF	TGTGCCAGCAGCTCCGCGGGAGGCGCCTACGAGCAGTACTTC
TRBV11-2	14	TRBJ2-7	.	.	CASSLIPGPYEQYF	TGTGCCAGCAGCTTAATCCCCGGGCCCTACGAGCAGTACTTC
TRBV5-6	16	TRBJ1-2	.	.	CASSQGFGGEVYGYTF	TGTGCCAGCAGCCAAGGTTTTGGGGGGGAAGTCTATGGCTACACCTTC
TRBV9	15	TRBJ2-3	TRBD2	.	CASSVGGSRTDTQYF	TGTGCCAGCAGCGTAGGCGGGAGCCGCACAGATACGCAGTATTTT
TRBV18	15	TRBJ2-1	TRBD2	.	CASSPPSSGIYEQFF	TGTGCCAGCTCACCACCGTCTAGCGGGATCTATGAGCAGTTCTTC
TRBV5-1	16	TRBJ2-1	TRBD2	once	CASSFRFREAYNEQFF	TGCGCCAGCAGCTTCCGTTTCCGGGAGGCTTACAATGAGCAGTTCTTC
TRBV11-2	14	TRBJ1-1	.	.	CASSLLTVKTEAFF	TGTGCCAGCAGCTTATTGACGGTGAAAACTGAAGCTTTCTTT
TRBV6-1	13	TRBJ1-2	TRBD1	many	CASSVDRDHGYTF	TGTGCCAGCAGTGTGGACAGGGACCATGGCTACACCTTC
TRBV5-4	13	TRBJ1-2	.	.	CASSPDRHRGYTF	TGTGCCAGCAGCCCAGACAGACATCGGGGCTACACCTTC
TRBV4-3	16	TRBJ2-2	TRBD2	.	CASSQEGLAGAGELFF	TGCGCCAGCAGCCAAGAAGGGCTAGCGGGAGCCGGGGAGCTGTTTTTT
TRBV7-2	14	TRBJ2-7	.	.	CASSLGGRGYEQYF	TGTGCCAGCAGCTTAGGGGGCAGGGGTTACGAGCAGTACTTC
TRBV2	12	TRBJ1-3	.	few	CASRLPGNTIYF	TGTGCCAGCCGGCTCCCTGGAAACACCATATATTTT
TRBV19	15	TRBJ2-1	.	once	CASSIAAVSYNEQFF	TGTGCCAGTAGTATCGCAGCGGTCTCCTACAATGAGCAGTTCTTC
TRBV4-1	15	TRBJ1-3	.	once	CASSPTFRSGNTIYF	TGCGCCAGCAGCCCCACTTTTCGCTCTGGAAACACCATATATTTT
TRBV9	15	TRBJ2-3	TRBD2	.	CASTRTSGSTDTQYF	TGTGCCAGTACCCGGACTAGCGGGAGTACAGATACGCAGTATTTT
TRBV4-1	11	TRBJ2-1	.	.	CASSQVEEQFF	TGCGCCAGCAGCCAAGTAGAAGAGCAGTTCTTC
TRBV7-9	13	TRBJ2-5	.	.	CASSLRSGETQYF	TGTGCCAGCAGCTTAAGGTCTGGGGAGACCCAGTACTTC
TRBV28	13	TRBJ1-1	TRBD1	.	CASSPPGTGEAFF	TGTGCCAGCAGCCCACCCGGGACAGGGGAAGCTTTCTTT
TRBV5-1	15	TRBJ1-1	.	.	CASSFEGRMNTEAFF	TGCGCCAGCAGCTTTGAGGGTCGGATGAACACTGAAGCTTTCTTT
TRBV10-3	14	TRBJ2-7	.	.	CALGGGASTYEQYF	TGTGCCCTCGGAGGAGGGGCATCTACCTACGAGCAGTACTTC
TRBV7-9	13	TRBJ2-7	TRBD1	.	CASSSQQGAEQYF	TGTGCCAGCAGCTCACAACAGGGGGCAGAGCAGTACTTC